A single sample is the source of the 18 T cell receptor beta chains below, sequenced in a study of PD-1 blockade in classical Hodgkin lymphoma. TCRdb's copy holds only in-frame clones and misses some; the assay was immunoSEQ multiplex PCR. The sample holds roughly 9,100 clones, 74% seen once. Relapse was seen in all patients after autologous stem cell transplantation, and brentuximab vedotin exposure was variable. Magnetic negative selection was used to purify CD4+ T cells from thawed PBMCs. Sequenced material: CD4+ T cells from blood, taken at baseline. All receptors come from a human donor with classical Hodgkin lymphoma.

This chain connects TRBV28 to TRBJ2-2, with D possibly TRBD1 on 5 matching bases. Germline V gene sequence: CDR1 MDHEN, CDR2 SYDVKM. This CDR3 has 15 residues. V dropped 4 bases and J dropped 3 bases, with 12 bases sitting between them. CDR3 coding DNA: TGTGCCAGCAGTTCGACAGAAATACACACCGGGGAGCTGTTTTTT. Its protein product is CASSSTEIHTGELFF.

This sequence joins TRBV28 and TRBJ2-7, with D unresolved. Looked up from germline, CDR1 is MDHEN and CDR2 is SYDVKM. This CDR3 has 12 amino acids. Trimming removed 5 bases from V and 2 bases from J, with 7 bases in between. The CDR3 DNA is TGTGCCAGCAGTCATCTACCCTACGAGCAGTACTTC. The encoded protein is CASSHLPYEQYF.

The gene calls are TRBV20-1 and TRBJ2-7; D not certain. Germline V CDR1 and CDR2: DFQATT, SNEGSKA (reference sequence). CDR3 length equals 11 residues. Trimming removed 5 bases at V and 5 bases at J, with 10 bases between. The CDR3 loop is CSAWARNEQYF. DNA of the CDR3: TGCAGTGCTTGGGCTAGAAACGAGCAGTACTTC.

The chain couples TRBV29-1 to TRBJ2-7, with no clear D. The CDR3 loop spans 12 amino acids. CDR1 is SQVTM and CDR2 is ANQGSEA in the germline V gene. Deletions cut 4 bases from V and 0 bases from J, with 7 bases between. The CDR3 bases are TGCAGCGTTGCGGAGAGCTCCTACGAGCAGTACTTC. This encodes CSVAESSYEQYF.

The table lists this clone with a few counts. The V and J genes are TRBV5-4 and TRBJ2-3; D gene ambiguous. This CDR3 has 14 residues. The V and J ends lost 0 bases and 1 base respectively, with 6 bases between them. Per the germline V gene, CDR1 is SGHNT and CDR2 is YYREEE (reference sequence). The CDR3 protein is CASSLEGGTDTQYF. As DNA, the CDR3 is TGTGCCAGCAGCTTGGAGGGCGGCACAGATACGCAGTATTTT.

The J gene is TRBJ1-4, the V gene TRBV28; 12 bases align to TRBD1. This CDR3 is built from 16 residues. Germline values: CDR1 MDHEN, CDR2 SYDVKM. With 5 bases clipped from V and 7 bases from J, the junction kept 8 bases outside the gene matches. The CDR3 sequence: CASSRPGTGGREKLFF. The CDR3 DNA sequence: TGTGCCAGCAGTCGTCCCGGGACAGGGGGCCGTGAAAAACTGTTTTTT.

V gene TRBV15 combines with J gene TRBJ2-5, with D perhaps TRBD2 (6 bases). The germline V and J ends were trimmed by 1 base and 11 bases, with 23 bases remaining between them. The CDR3 totals 16 residues. CDR1 and CDR2 (germline): LNHNV, YYDKDF (reference sequence). The CDR3 reads CATSRGGTVGFGEQYF. The CDR3 nucleotides read TGTGCCACCAGCAGAGGCGGGACGGTGGGCTTCGGGGAGCAGTACTTC.

This clone was recorded once. CDR3 in amino acids: CASSLVWVLRGLLWEQYF. CDR3 DNA sequence: TGTGCCAGCAGCTTAGTGTGGGTCTTGCGGGGACTTTTGTGGGAGCAGTACTTC. The V call is TRBV7-9, the J call TRBJ2-7; weak D call: TRBD2 (6 bases). V dropped 1 base and J dropped 7 bases, with 26 bases sitting between them. This CDR3 region has 18 residues. Germline V gene sequence: CDR1 SEHNR, CDR2 FQNEAQ (reference sequence).

The genes are TRBV6-1 and TRBJ1-1, with D perhaps matching TRBD1 (5 bases). Germline V gene sequence: CDR1 MNHNS, CDR2 SASEGT. The CDR3 sequence is 14 residues long. The V and J ends lost 5 bases and 5 bases respectively, with 15 bases between them. Here the CDR3 reads CASSRDPSGTEAFF. DNA of the CDR3: TGTGCCAGCAGTCGGGACCCAAGTGGGACTGAAGCTTTCTTT.

The chain uses TRBV4-1 and TRBJ2-5, with 10 nucleotides matching TRBD2. This CDR3 has 14 residues. CDR1 is MGHRA, CDR2 YSYEKL, per germline. With 3 bases clipped from V and 11 bases from J, the junction kept 9 bases outside the gene matches. The CDR3 protein is CASSHGLAENSQYF. CDR3 in DNA: TGCGCCAGCAGCCATGGACTAGCGGAGAATTCTCAGTACTTC.

The genes are TRBV5-1 and TRBJ1-2; 10 bases map to TRBD1. This CDR3 contains 14 residues. Germline CDR1 and CDR2: SGHRS and YFSETQ. Unmatched junction bases numbered 6, after V lost 2 bases and J lost 8 bases. The CDR3 here is CASSFGQGVEGYTF. The DNA of the CDR3 is TGCGCCAGCAGCTTCGGACAGGGGGTGGAGGGCTACACCTTC.

The chain combines TRBV19 with TRBJ1-2, with D perhaps TRBD1 (5 bases). CDR3 size: 13 residues. In germline, CDR1 is LNHDA, CDR2 SQIVND (reference sequence). V lost 6 bases and J lost 4, with 12 bases in between. The CDR3 bases are TGTGCCAGTAGCCTCCAGGGATCCTATGGCTACACCTTC. Its translation: CASSLQGSYGYTF.

This clone has just one count. The chain is built from TRBV14 and TRBJ1-6, with D perhaps matching TRBD1 (5 bases). Trimming left V 1 base short and J 6 bases short, with 16 bases between. The CDR3 length is 17 residues. Germline loops: CDR1 SGHDN, CDR2 FVKESK. This CDR3 is CASSQGLGGACNSPLHF. The CDR3 bases are TGTGCCAGCAGCCAAGGGCTCGGAGGGGCGTGTAATTCACCCCTCCACTTT. The full variable domain, in which reference TRBV14 and TRBJ1-6 provide the parts outside the CDR3, is EAGVTQFPSHSVIEKGQTVTLRCDPISGHDNLYWYRRVMGKEIKFLLHFVKESKQDESGMPNNRFLAERTGGTYSTLKVQPAELEDSGVYFCASSQGLGGACNSPLHFGNGTRLTVT.

The rearrangement uses TRBV18 and TRBJ2-4; TRBD1 is a possible D gene (8 bases). Trimming stripped 2 bases from V and 7 bases from J, with 12 bases between. This CDR3 has 14 residues. The germline V gene has CDR1 KGHSH and CDR2 LQKENI. The CDR3 nucleotides are TGTGCCAGCTCACCAAACAGGGGGGGTAACATTCAGTACTTC. This encodes CASSPNRGGNIQYF.

The rearrangement joins TRBV7-9 to TRBJ2-5; TRBD2 might be the D (5 bases). Germline CDR1 reads SEHNR; CDR2 reads FQNEAQ (reference sequence). Trimming cost V 8 bases and J 2 bases, with 15 bases left between them. The CDR3 is 14 residues long. The CDR3 here is CASQRAGQQETQYF. The CDR3 nucleotides read TGTGCCAGCCAGAGGGCGGGCCAACAAGAGACCCAGTACTTC.

The chain couples TRBV6-1 to TRBJ2-7, with 8 bases aligning to TRBD1. Germline V gene lookup returns CDR1 MNHNS and CDR2 SASEGT. V trimming: 4 bases; J trimming: 3 bases; junction bases outside the gene matches: 8. The CDR3 consists of 15 residues. CDR3: CASSATGTGRYEQYF. CDR3 in DNA: TGTGCCAGCAGTGCAACCGGGACAGGCCGCTACGAGCAGTACTTC.

The rearrangement uses TRBV6-5 and TRBJ1-2; a possible D gene is TRBD1 (5 bases). In germline, CDR1 is MNHEY, CDR2 SVGAGI. The V and J ends lost 7 bases and 0 bases respectively, with 12 bases between them. The CDR3 has 14 amino acids. The CDR3 bases are TGTGCCAGCAACCGGGGGAGGACTAACTATGGCTACACCTTC. Translating gives CASNRGRTNYGYTF.

The chain uses TRBV5-1 and TRBJ2-2, with 9 bases lining up with TRBD2. The CDR3 covers 16 residues. V trimming: 4 bases; J trimming: 7 bases; junction bases outside the gene matches: 11. The germline CDR1 and CDR2 sequences are SGHRS and YFSETQ. CDR3 DNA sequence: TGCGCCAGCAGCCCCCGGGGTAGCGGGAGTGACGGGGAGCTGTTTTTT. Protein sequence: CASSPRGSGSDGELFF. Full variable domain (outside the CDR3, taken from reference TRBV5-1 and TRBJ2-2): KAGVTQTPRYLIKTRGQQVTLSCSPISGHRSVSWYQQTPGQGLQFLFEYFSETQRNKGNFPGRFSGRQFSNSRSEMNVSTLELGDSALYLCASSPRGSGSDGELFFGEGSRLTVL.